This T cell receptor beta chain derives from a study of blood T cell repertoires in COVID-19. Study-wide context: Acute and convalescent COVID-19 samples came from the United States, Italy and Spain.

The CDR3 runs to 17 residues. The germline CDR1 and CDR2 sequences are MGHRA and YSYEKL. J gave up 1 base and V 0 bases, and 5 bases lay outside the gene matches. The authors' processing: Cell counts per sample came from amplifying reference gene primers. The assay was immunoSEQ multiplex PCR, and TCRdb's table has in-frame clones only and misses some. V and J calls and clone size are as listed in that table; D and trimming were resolved from the DNA. This sample has around 30,000 clones, with around 91% found just once. The receptor's source is a man aged 60 to 69 with active COVID-19. V is TRBV4-1 and J is TRBJ2-3; 9 bases are a match to TRBD2. Input material: peripheral blood. CDR3: CASSQDRAGGGTDTQYF. In nucleotides, the CDR3 is TGCGCCAGCAGCCAAGATCGAGCGGGGGGCGGCACAGATACGCAGTATTTT.